One sample yielded the 26 T cell receptor beta chains listed below, sequenced in a study of blood T cells in healthy people across ages (dated by TCRdb to between 2014 and 2017). Receptors were amplified or captured by 5' RACE. Sequencing was carried out with an Illumina HiSeq 2500. A second PCR of 7 to 11 cycles was performed with a sample-barcoded 5' primer and a J-beta primer mix. The raw public data were reprocessed by TCRdb itself: fastp quality trimming at Q25, MiXCR clonotype calling, in-frame beta chains only. Merged by CDR3 protein, the rows form single entries marked with the most common genes and DNA. Within this sample are some 550,000 distinct CDR3 sequences, with around 48% of them counted one time only. The top ten constitute around 24% of the sample. The specimen was blood. The receptors derive from a man aged 80 or over in good health.

Turning to this clonotype: At one end the junction does not follow the germline gene, possibly because of a read error. The chain joins TRBV12-3 or TRBV12-4 to TRBJ1-1, with D unclear. The length of the CDR3 is 14 residues. CDR3 nucleotides: TGCGCCAGCAGCGCCCAAACTGTGAACACTGAAGCTTTCTTT. This gives the protein CASSAQTVNTEAFF.

CDR3 DNA: TGCAGCGCCCTCGACAGGGCTCGTTATGGCTACACCTTC. This sequence encodes CSALDRARYGYTF. The V and J genes are TRBV29-1 and TRBJ1-2; 7 nucleotides match TRBD1. Germline V gene data show CDR1 as SQVTM and CDR2 as ANQGSEA. The CDR3 is made up of 13 amino acids. V lost 7 bases to trimming and J lost 5 bases; unmatched junction nucleotides: 10.

There are a few counts of this clonotype. V gene TRBV25-1 combines with J gene TRBJ1-2; maybe TRBD1 (5 bases). CDR3 size: 15 residues. The germline V gene encodes CDR1 MGHDK and CDR2 SYGVNS. V was trimmed by 5 bases and J by 7 bases, leaving 20 bases between them. The DNA for the CDR3 is TGTGCCAGCAGTCCCCCCCTTGGGCAGGGAGGTGGCTACACCTTC. This gives the protein CASSPPLGQGGGYTF.

This clonotype was seen a few times. The V gene is TRBV6-5, the J gene TRBJ2-7; D possibly corresponds to TRBD1 (7 bases). The CDR3 is 17 residues long. V was clipped by 2 bases and J by 3 bases, with 20 bases between them. From germline, CDR1 is MNHEY and CDR2 SVGAGI. CDR3 nucleotide sequence: TGTGCCAGCAGTTACACACCCCATGGAGGGGGCAACTACGAGCAGTACTTC. Protein product: CASSYTPHGGGNYEQYF.

The J gene is TRBJ1-3, the V gene TRBV5-1; D is unresolved. CDR1 is SGHRS, CDR2 YFSETQ, per germline. CDR3 length equals 15 residues. With 0 bases removed from V and 2 bases from J, the gap between germline ends came to 9 bases. The DNA of the CDR3 is TGCGCCAGCAGCTTGGTTGGGGTTCCTGGAAACACCATATATTTT. Its translation: CASSLVGVPGNTIYF.

CDR3 bases: TGTGCCAGCAGTGGGACAGGGGTTGCAGAGACCCAGTACTTC. Its translation is CASSGTGVAETQYF. V and J are TRBV2 and TRBJ2-5; 9 bases align to TRBD1. The CDR3 sequence is 14 residues long. Per germline, CDR1 SNHLY and CDR2 FYNNEI. J gave up 4 bases and V 4 bases, and 4 bases lay outside the gene matches.

In its sample, this clonotype was seen many times. V gene TRBV18 combines with J gene TRBJ2-1, with a weak D call TRBD2 (6 bases). The germline V gene encodes CDR1 KGHSH and CDR2 LQKENI. The CDR3 has 13 residues. With 3 bases removed from V and 10 bases from J, the gap between germline ends came to 13 bases. The CDR3: CASSPGLNREQFF. Here the CDR3 DNA reads TGTGCCAGCTCACCCGGACTAAACAGAGAGCAGTTCTTC.

V usage is TRBV7-2 and J usage is TRBJ1-2; D possibly corresponds to TRBD1 (6 bases). The V gene's germline CDR1 is SGHTA and CDR2 FQGNSA. The CDR3 length is 16 residues. Between the trimmed V and J ends, which lost 1 base and 2 bases, there was a span of 14 bases. In DNA form, the CDR3 reads TGTGCCAGCAGCTTAGGGGGGCAGGAAGGGAACTATGGCTACACCTTC. Translating gives CASSLGGQEGNYGYTF.

J is TRBJ2-1 and V is TRBV20-1; possibly TRBD1 for D (5 bases). This CDR3 comprises 13 residues. Per the germline V gene, CDR1 is DFQATT and CDR2 is SNEGSKA (reference sequence). Trimming stripped 3 bases from V and 8 bases from J, with 14 bases between. The CDR3 DNA reads as TGCAGTGCTAGCCCGTATTCAGGGTATGAGCAGTTCTTC. Translating gives CSASPYSGYEQFF.

The rearrangement links TRBV10-3 to TRBJ2-7, with D perhaps TRBD1 (5 bases). The CDR3 extends over 16 amino acids. CDR1 and CDR2 (germline): ENHRY, SYGVKD. The V and J ends lost 3 bases and 10 bases respectively, with 25 bases between them. CDR3 in amino acids: CAISEGQGLTKNIQYF. Here the CDR3 DNA reads TGTGCCATCAGTGAAGGGCAGGGCTTAACCAAAAACATCCAGTACTTC.

The rearrangement uses TRBV10-3 and TRBJ1-5; 10 positions match TRBD1. CDR1 is ENHRY and CDR2 is SYGVKD in the germline V gene. CDR3 length: 13 amino acids. Trimming at V came to 6 bases and at J to 4 bases, leaving 0 bases not matched to a gene. The CDR3 region has the DNA TGTGCCATCAGGGGACAGGGGAATCAGCCCCAGCATTTT. This gives the protein CAIRGQGNQPQHF.

Only a few counts were recorded for this clonotype. The J gene is TRBJ1-4, the V gene TRBV4-2; D might be TRBD1 (5 bases). The V and J ends lost 0 bases and 8 bases respectively, with 16 bases between them. This CDR3 comprises 16 residues. The V gene's germline CDR1 is LGHNA and CDR2 YNFKEQ. CDR3 in amino acids: CASSQEGVRGGEKLFF. Written as DNA, the CDR3 is TGTGCCAGCAGCCAAGAAGGGGTTCGCGGCGGGGAAAAACTGTTTTTT.

With respect to this clonotype: With a much larger clone just one base away, this may be a read error. V gene TRBV6-6 combines with J gene TRBJ2-1; 10 positions agree with TRBD2. In germline, CDR1 is MNHNY, CDR2 SVGAGI (reference sequence). The CDR3 covers 14 residues. J was trimmed by 13 bases and V by 5 bases; bases with no gene match: 11. CDR3 in amino acids: CASSDDMEREGQFF. The CDR3 bases are TGTGCCAGCAGTGACGATATGGAGCGGGAGGGTCAGTTCTTC.

This clonotype was observed a handful of times. The V and J genes are TRBV20-1 and TRBJ2-1; no clear D gene. This CDR3 has 12 amino acids. The V and J ends lost 5 bases and 6 bases respectively, with 11 bases between them. The germline V gene encodes CDR1 DFQATT and CDR2 SNEGSKA (reference sequence). The CDR3, as DNA: TGCAGTGCTTGGACCGGCGGCAATGAGCAGTTCTTC. It specifies CSAWTGGNEQFF.

The V call is TRBV7-2, the J call TRBJ2-5; D is unresolved. The assigned J gene may be wrong: the sequence end matches TRBJ2-7 better. Germline lookup yields CDR1 SGHTA and CDR2 FQGNSA. The CDR3 extends over 13 amino acids. CDR3 bases: TGTGCCAGCAGCTTCTTCTCAGCCTACGAGCAGTACTTC. Residues: CASSFFSAYEQYF.

This clonotype was observed a few times. The chain recombines TRBV7-2 with TRBJ1-2; D is possibly TRBD1 (5 bases). Germline V lookup: CDR1 SGHTA, CDR2 FQGNSA. This CDR3 spans 13 amino acids. The ends were cut back, 0 bases at V and 9 bases at J, with 11 bases in the middle. CDR3 sequence reads: CASSLAPTERYTF. The CDR3 DNA reads TGTGCCAGCAGCTTAGCTCCGACAGAACGCTACACCTTC.

The CDR3 loop is CASSLAGYSSYEQYF. In DNA form, the CDR3 reads TGTGCCAGCAGTTTAGCGGGCTACAGCTCCTACGAGCAGTACTTC. V and J are TRBV28 and TRBJ2-7; a possible D gene is TRBD2 (5 bases). The germline V and J ends were trimmed by 2 bases and 0 bases, with 11 bases remaining between them. CDR3 size: 15 residues. The germline V gene encodes CDR1 MDHEN and CDR2 SYDVKM.

This rearrangement joins TRBV4-3 to TRBJ2-2, with TRBD1 matching 7 bases. This CDR3 region has 16 residues. Trimming cost V 2 bases and J 5 bases; bases outside gene matches: 8. Germline CDR1 and CDR2: LGHNA and YSLEER. The CDR3 protein is CASSQKSDRATGELFF. CDR3 nucleotide sequence: TGCGCCAGCAGCCAAAAAAGTGACAGGGCTACCGGGGAGCTGTTTTTT.

This clonotype was counted a single time. The chain combines TRBV4-1 with TRBJ2-3; D gene unclear. Germline CDR1 and CDR2: MGHRA and YSYEKL. Deletions cut 0 bases from V and 0 bases from J, with 7 bases between. This CDR3 spans 15 amino acids. CDR3 nucleotides: TGCGCCAGCAGCCAAGATGGATTTAGCACAGATACGCAGTATTTT. This codes for CASSQDGFSTDTQYF.

V usage is TRBV6-6 and J usage is TRBJ2-2; D call uncertain. The CDR3 has 13 amino acids. Germline lookup yields CDR1 MNHNY and CDR2 SVGAGI (reference sequence). The V end was cut by 5 bases, the J end by 1 base, with 5 bases between. The CDR3 region has the DNA TGTGCCAGCAGTAGACAGAACACCGGGGAGCTGTTTTTT. It encodes CASSRQNTGELFF.

This clonotype was found a few times. CDR3 in DNA: TGCGCCAGCAGCCCTGGTGCGGGGAGGATAGGTGAGCAGTTCTTC. This sequence encodes CASSPGAGRIGEQFF. V and J are TRBV4-3 and TRBJ2-1, with D possibly matching TRBD2 (6 bases). CDR3 length: 15 residues. Trimming removed 4 bases from V and 9 bases from J, with 19 bases in between. CDR1 and CDR2 (germline): LGHNA, YSLEER.

This clonotype appeared a few times. The rearrangement joins TRBV10-3 to TRBJ1-1; TRBD1 matches 7 bases. Per germline, CDR1 ENHRY and CDR2 SYGVKD. V shed 6 bases and J 0 bases; nucleotides not matched to a gene: 4. This CDR3 is 14 amino acids long. The CDR3 DNA reads TGTGCCATCAGGACCACAGGGGTGAACACTGAAGCTTTCTTT. It codes for CAIRTTGVNTEAFF.

This chain uses TRBV27 with TRBJ2-2, with a weak D call TRBD2 (7 bases). The CDR3 extends over 17 amino acids. The V and J ends lost 3 bases and 3 bases respectively, with 17 bases between them. CDR1 MNHEY and CDR2 SMNVEV come from the germline V gene (reference sequence). For the CDR3, the DNA is TGTGCCAGCAGTTTTGGTTCGGGGGGCGATCACACCGGGGAGCTGTTTTTT. Translated: CASSFGSGGDHTGELFF.

This clonotype has more than one count but fewer than ten. The genes are TRBV20-1 and TRBJ1-4; D unclear. V lost 3 bases and J 4 bases, leaving 12 bases between the germline ends. Germline V lookup: CDR1 DFQATT, CDR2 SNEGSKA (reference sequence). The CDR3 extends over 14 amino acids. The CDR3 region has the DNA TGCAGTGCTAGCTCCAGGAACTTTAATGAAAAACTGTTTTTT. Translated, it gives CSASSRNFNEKLFF.

The chain combines TRBV6-2 or TRBV6-3 with TRBJ2-2; D unclear. The germline gives CDR1 MNHEY, CDR2 SVGEGT. CDR3 length equals 15 residues. The V and J ends lost 6 bases and 2 bases respectively, with 13 bases between them. In DNA form, the CDR3 reads TGTGCCAGCAGCCGAAGCAGTATTAACACCGGGGAGCTGTTTTTT. Its translation is CASSRSSINTGELFF.

This sequence joins TRBV30 and TRBJ2-7; TRBD1 might be the D (5 bases). CDR1 and CDR2 from the germline V gene are GTSNPN and SVGIG (reference sequence). V was pared by 1 base and J by 5 bases, with 6 bases between. This CDR3 is built from 11 residues. CDR3 amino acids: CAWSAGNEQYF. The CDR3 nucleotides read TGTGCCTGGAGTGCAGGGAACGAGCAGTACTTC.